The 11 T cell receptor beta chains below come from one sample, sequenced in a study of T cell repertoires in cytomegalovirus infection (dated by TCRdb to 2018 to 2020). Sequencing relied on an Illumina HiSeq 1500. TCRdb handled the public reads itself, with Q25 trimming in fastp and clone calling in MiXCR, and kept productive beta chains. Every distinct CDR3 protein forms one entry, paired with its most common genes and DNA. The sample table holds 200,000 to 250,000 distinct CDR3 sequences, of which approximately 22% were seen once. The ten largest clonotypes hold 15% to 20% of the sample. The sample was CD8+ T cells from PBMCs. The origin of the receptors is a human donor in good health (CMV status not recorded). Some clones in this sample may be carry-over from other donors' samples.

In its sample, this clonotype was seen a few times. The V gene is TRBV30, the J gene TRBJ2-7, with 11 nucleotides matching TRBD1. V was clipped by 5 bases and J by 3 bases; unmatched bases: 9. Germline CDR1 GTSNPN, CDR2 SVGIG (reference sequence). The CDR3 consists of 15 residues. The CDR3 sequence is CAWSGQGAKNYEQYF. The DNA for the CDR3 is TGTGCCTGGTCCGGACAGGGGGCCAAAAACTACGAGCAGTACTTC.

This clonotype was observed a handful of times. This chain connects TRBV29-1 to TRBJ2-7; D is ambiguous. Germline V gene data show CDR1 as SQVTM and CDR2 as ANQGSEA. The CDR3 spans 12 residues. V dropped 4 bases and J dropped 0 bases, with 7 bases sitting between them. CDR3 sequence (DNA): TGCAGCGTTGGTTGGGGCTCCTACGAGCAGTACTTC. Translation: CSVGWGSYEQYF.

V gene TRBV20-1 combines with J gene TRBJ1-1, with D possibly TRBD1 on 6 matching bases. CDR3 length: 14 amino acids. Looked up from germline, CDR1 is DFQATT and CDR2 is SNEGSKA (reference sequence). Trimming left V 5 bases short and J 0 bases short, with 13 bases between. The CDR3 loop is CSAPDRTMNTEAFF. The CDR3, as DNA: TGCAGTGCTCCAGACAGGACTATGAACACTGAAGCTTTCTTT.

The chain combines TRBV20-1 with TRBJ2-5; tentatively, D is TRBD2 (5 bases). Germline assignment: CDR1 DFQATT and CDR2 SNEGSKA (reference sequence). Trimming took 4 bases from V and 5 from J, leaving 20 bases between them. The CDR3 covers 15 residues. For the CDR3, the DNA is TGCAGTGCTATTTCGCTCGGGTCTCCGGGGGAGACCCAGTACTTC. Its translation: CSAISLGSPGETQYF.

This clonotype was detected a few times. The CDR3, as DNA: TGTGCCAGCAGCCCCCGGGACAGGGGGGACAATGAGCAGTTCTTC. It translates to CASSPRDRGDNEQFF. The chain couples TRBV7-9 to TRBJ2-1; 11 bases fit TRBD1. The CDR3 spans 15 residues. J gave up 5 bases and V 5 bases, and 5 bases lay outside the gene matches. The V gene's germline CDR1 is SEHNR and CDR2 FQNEAQ (reference sequence). Filled out from reference TRBV7-9 and TRBJ2-1, the complete variable domain reads DTGVSQNPRHKITKRGQNVTFRCDPISEHNRLYWYRQTLGQGPEFLTYFQNEAQLEKSRLLSDRFSAERPKGSFSTLEIQRTEQGDSAMYLCASSPRDRGDNEQFFGPGTRLTVL.

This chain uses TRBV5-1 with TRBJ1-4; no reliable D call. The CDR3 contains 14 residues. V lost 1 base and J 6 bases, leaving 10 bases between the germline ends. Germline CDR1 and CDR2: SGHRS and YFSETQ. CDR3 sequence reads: CASSLSTGDEKLFF. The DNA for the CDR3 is TGCGCCAGCAGCTTGTCGACGGGTGATGAAAAACTGTTTTTT.

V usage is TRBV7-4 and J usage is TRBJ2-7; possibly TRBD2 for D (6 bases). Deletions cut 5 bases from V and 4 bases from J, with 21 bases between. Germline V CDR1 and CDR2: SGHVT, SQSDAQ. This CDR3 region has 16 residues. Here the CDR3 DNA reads TGTGCCAGCAGCCATTCCCGCGGGGACTCCCGATACGAGCAGTACTTC. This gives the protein CASSHSRGDSRYEQYF.

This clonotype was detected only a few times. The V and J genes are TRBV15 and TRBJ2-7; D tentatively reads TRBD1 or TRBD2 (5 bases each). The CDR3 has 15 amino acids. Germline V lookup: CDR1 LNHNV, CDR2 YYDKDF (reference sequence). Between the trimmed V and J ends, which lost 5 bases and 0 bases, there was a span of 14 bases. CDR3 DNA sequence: TGTGCCACCAGCGAAGGGTGGGGGAGCTCCTACGAGCAGTACTTC. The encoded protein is CATSEGWGSSYEQYF.

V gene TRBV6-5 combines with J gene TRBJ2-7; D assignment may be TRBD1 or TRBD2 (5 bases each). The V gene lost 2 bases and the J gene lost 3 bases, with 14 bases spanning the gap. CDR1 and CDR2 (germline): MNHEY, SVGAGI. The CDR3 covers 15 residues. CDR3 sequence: CASSYARDGLYEQYF. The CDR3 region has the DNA TGTGCCAGCAGTTACGCCCGGGACGGGCTCTACGAGCAGTACTTC.

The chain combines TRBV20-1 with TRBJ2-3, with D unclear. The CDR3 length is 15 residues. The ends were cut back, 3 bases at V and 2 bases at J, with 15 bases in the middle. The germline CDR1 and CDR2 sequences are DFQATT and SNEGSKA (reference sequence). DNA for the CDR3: TGCAGTGCTAGTAAACCCTCTGGAACCACAGATACGCAGTATTTT. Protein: CSASKPSGTTDTQYF.

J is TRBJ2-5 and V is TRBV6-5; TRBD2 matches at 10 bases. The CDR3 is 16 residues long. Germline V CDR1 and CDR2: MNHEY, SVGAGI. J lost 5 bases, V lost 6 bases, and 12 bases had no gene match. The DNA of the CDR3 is TGTGCCAGCAGCCAATTCAGCGGGGGGGCTTGGGAGACCCAGTACTTC. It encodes CASSQFSGGAWETQYF.